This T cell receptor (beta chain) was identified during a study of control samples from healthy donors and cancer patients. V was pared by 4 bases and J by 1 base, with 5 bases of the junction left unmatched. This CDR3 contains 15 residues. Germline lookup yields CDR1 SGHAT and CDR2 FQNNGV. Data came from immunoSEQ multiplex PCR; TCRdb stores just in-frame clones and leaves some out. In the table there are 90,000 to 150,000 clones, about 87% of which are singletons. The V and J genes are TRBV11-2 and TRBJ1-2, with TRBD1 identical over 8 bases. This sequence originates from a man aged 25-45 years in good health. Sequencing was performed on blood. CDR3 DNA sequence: TGTGCCAGCAGCTCTTCAGGGGGCGTTAACTATGGCTACACCTTC. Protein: CASSSSGGVNYGYTF.